Below are 10 T cell receptor beta chains sequenced from a single sample in a study of control samples from healthy donors and cancer patients. TCRdb's copy holds only in-frame clones and misses some; the assay was immunoSEQ multiplex PCR. Here the sample spans approximately 100,000 clones, approximately 78% being singletons. Material for sequencing was blood. All receptors derive from a man in his sixties in good health.

The chain carries TRBV5-1 and TRBJ1-1; TRBD1 matches 7 bases. The CDR3 spans 12 residues. V shed 4 bases, J shed 5 bases, and the junction held 2 bases outside the gene matches. Germline CDR1 reads SGHRS; CDR2 reads YFSETQ. CDR3 nucleotides: TGCGCCAGCAGCCGACAGGGAACTGAAGCTTTCTTT. This codes for CASSRQGTEAFF.

This clone was seen more than once but under ten times. V is TRBV9 and J is TRBJ2-7, with TRBD1 identical over 8 bases. Germline V CDR1 and CDR2: SGDLS, YYNGEE. The ends lost 0 bases at V and 3 bases at J; junction bases unmatched: 8. The CDR3 runs 16 residues. The CDR3 is CASSVDPGTGHYEQYF. The CDR3, as DNA: TGTGCCAGCAGCGTAGACCCCGGGACAGGCCACTACGAGCAGTACTTC. Looking up the rest from reference TRBV9 and TRBJ2-7 gives the full variable domain: DSGVTQTPKHLITATGQRVTLRCSPRSGDLSVYWYQQSLDQGLQFLIQYYNGEERAKGNILERFSAQQFPDLHSELNLSSLELGDSALYFCASSVDPGTGHYEQYFGPGTRLTVT.

V is TRBV21-1 and J is TRBJ2-5; no check of the table's D call, TRBD1, against the DNA was made. TRBV21-1 is marked as a pseudogene. The CDR3 totals 16 residues. DNA of the CDR3: TGTGCCAGCAGCACCGGACAGGGGACGACCCAAGAGACCCAGTACTTC. This translates into CASSTGQGTTQETQYF.

The gene calls are TRBV5-1 and TRBJ1-5; D is unclear. The V end lost 0 bases, the J end lost 2 bases, and 9 bases lay between the germline ends. The CDR3 is 15 amino acids. Looked up from germline, CDR1 is SGHRS and CDR2 is YFSETQ. CDR3 DNA sequence: TGCGCCAGCAGCTTGGGACCCCCGGGCAATCAGCCCCAGCATTTT. Translating it yields CASSLGPPGNQPQHF. Filled out from reference TRBV5-1 and TRBJ1-5, the complete variable domain reads KAGVTQTPRYLIKTRGQQVTLSCSPISGHRSVSWYQQTPGQGLQFLFEYFSETQRNKGNFPGRFSGRQFSNSRSEMNVSTLELGDSALYLCASSLGPPGNQPQHFGDGTRLSIL.

The V call is TRBV2, the J call TRBJ2-3; D unresolved. The CDR3 loop spans 13 amino acids. Trimming took 8 bases from V and 3 from J, leaving 12 bases between them. Germline-derived CDR1 and CDR2 are SNHLY and FYNNEI. The CDR3 reads CASGGVFTDTQYF. CDR3 DNA: TGTGCCAGCGGTGGAGTGTTTACAGATACGCAGTATTTT.

This sequence joins TRBV5-8 and TRBJ1-2; tentative D call: TRBD1 (6 bases). V was cut by 7 bases and J by 0 bases, with 10 bases left in between. Looked up from germline, CDR1 is SGHTS and CDR2 is YDEGEE. The CDR3 covers 13 residues. The CDR3 region has the DNA TGTGCCAGCGTGAGGGGGGCTAACTATGGCTACACCTTC. It yields the protein CASVRGANYGYTF.

The gene calls are TRBV7-3 and TRBJ2-2; D may be TRBD1 or TRBD2 (5 bases each). The CDR3 extends over 16 amino acids. The germline V and J ends were trimmed by 1 base and 6 bases, with 15 bases remaining between them. CDR1 is SGHTA and CDR2 is FQGTGA in the germline V gene. This CDR3 is CASSLNPPGLAGELFF. For the CDR3, the DNA is TGTGCCAGCAGCTTAAATCCCCCGGGGCTTGCCGGGGAGCTGTTTTTT.

This chain joins TRBV7-9 and TRBJ2-3; 14 nucleotides align to TRBD2. V lost 5 bases and J lost 5; bases outside the gene matches: 9. Germline CDR1 SEHNR, CDR2 FQNEAQ (reference sequence). This CDR3 is built from 17 residues. As DNA, the CDR3 is TGTGCCAGCAGCCTCCCGACTAGCGGGAGGGACTTAGATACGCAGTATTTT. Protein sequence: CASSLPTSGRDLDTQYF. The whole variable domain, remainder taken from reference TRBV7-9 and TRBJ2-3, is DTGVSQNPRHKITKRGQNVTFRCDPISEHNRLYWYRQTLGQGPEFLTYFQNEAQLEKSRLLSDRFSAERPKGSFSTLEIQRTEQGDSAMYLCASSLPTSGRDLDTQYFGPGTRLTVL.

The chain has TRBV20-1 and TRBJ1-1, with a possible D match to TRBD1 (6 bases). V was pared by 3 bases and J by 1 base, with 12 bases between. The CDR3 contains 14 residues. Germline lookup yields CDR1 DFQATT and CDR2 SNEGSKA (reference sequence). Written as DNA, the CDR3 is TGCAGTGCTAGTCGGGGGGGGCCGAACACTGAAGCTTTCTTT. Protein product: CSASRGGPNTEAFF.

The V call is TRBV24-1, the J call TRBJ2-1; 8 bases fit TRBD2. The CDR3 is made up of 16 amino acids. CDR1 and CDR2 from the germline V gene are KGHDR and SFDVKD. Trimming at V came to 4 bases and at J to 7 bases, leaving 11 bases not matched to a gene. CDR3: CATSESLAGSRNEQFF. Written as DNA, the CDR3 is TGTGCCACCAGTGAATCGCTAGCGGGCTCACGGAATGAGCAGTTCTTC.